The clone carrying this T cell receptor beta chain was recorded at least ten times. Its matching antigen is unknown. This specimen comes from a study of blood T cells in healthy people across ages. Germline V lookup: CDR1 SGHKS, CDR2 YYEKEE (reference sequence). The V gene lost 4 bases and the J gene lost 9 bases, with 17 bases spanning the gap. The CDR3 contains 14 residues. Regarding the study as a whole: The unknown donor CMV status may have confounded expanded clonotype changes.

A sample-barcoded 5' primer and a J-beta primer mix were used in a second PCR of about 6 to 11 cycles. From the 5' RACE reads, TCRdb called clonotypes with MiXCR, one entry per CDR3 protein. The sample lists hundreds of thousands of distinct CDR3 sequences, 27% occurring once. The same data also contributed to another study, on T cells of mothers and their children. Turning to that study: Over five children, together with their three healthy Caucasian mothers, made up the donors. Related pairs of mothers and children showed slightly higher, non-significant overlap versus unrelated pairs.

The chain combines TRBV5-5 with TRBJ1-5, with D possibly TRBD1 on 5 matching bases. This TCR was recovered from a boy younger than 10 in good health. The sample taken for sequencing was blood. This CDR3 reads CASSLSLGGAPQHF. CDR3 in DNA: TGTGCCAGCAGCCTAAGTCTCGGAGGGGCGCCCCAGCATTTT.